Here is one T cell receptor beta chain with its context. The data were taken from a study of blood T cell repertoires in COVID-19. Study-level information: COVID-19 samples, acute and convalescent, were from the United States, Italy and Spain.

Only in-frame clones appear in the TCRdb table, and some are missing; sequencing was by immunoSEQ multiplex PCR. The sample contains approximately 98,000 clones, 65% to 80% of which appear only once. Material for sequencing was peripheral blood. This clonotype was sampled from a woman between 35 and 50 years old with acute or convalescent COVID-19.

CDR3 sequence (DNA): TGTGCCAGCAGCAATGGACTGATAAACACCGGGGAGCTGTTTTTT. Amino acid sequence: CASSNGLINTGELFF. This chain links TRBV2 with TRBJ2-2, with D possibly matching TRBD2 (5 bases). The CDR3 runs to 15 residues. Looked up from germline, CDR1 is SNHLY and CDR2 is FYNNEI. V lost 6 bases, J lost 2 bases, and 13 bases lay in between.